This T cell receptor beta chain originates from a study of shared clonotypes between healthy human individuals. Study observations and caveats: Sharing across four donors was highest in naive CD4 (roughly 5%) and lowest in memory CD8 (0.4%). In general, naive subsets displayed greater estimated richness than memory subsets did.

In germline, CDR1 is SEHNR, CDR2 FQNEAQ (reference sequence). The CDR3 length is 17 residues. V was clipped by 4 bases and J by 3 bases, with 18 bases between them. Worth noting for this clone: What it binds is unknown. This same CDR3 is encoded by further DNA sequences in the sample.

Profiled with immunoSEQ multiplex PCR; TCRdb holds only in-frame clones, not every one. The table shows 550,000 to 750,000 clones, with roughly nine tenths occurring only once. It was CD45RO-negative cells, positively selected for CCR7, that made up naive CD8 cells, with terminally differentiated effector memory CD45RA+ cells excluded. The source is a man younger than 45 in good health. The genes are TRBV7-9 and TRBJ2-2, with D tentatively TRBD1 (6 bases). Sequencing was performed on naive CD8+ T cells sorted from blood. CDR3 coding DNA: TGTGCCAGCAGCTCTCCCAAGGTGACAGGTCACACCGGGGAGCTGTTTTTT. Its translation is CASSSPKVTGHTGELFF.